Below are 30 T cell receptor beta chains sequenced from a single sample in a study of blood T cell repertoires in COVID-19. Libraries were prepared by immunoSEQ multiplex PCR; TCRdb keeps only in-frame clonotypes and omits some of them. The sample gives 200,000 to 250,000 clones, approximately 80% of which show up once; roughly 20% is in the top ten. Sample: peripheral blood. The receptors shown here come from a woman older than 75 with active or convalescent COVID-19.

The chain uses TRBV7-2 and TRBJ2-6, with D hard to call. The CDR3 length is 15 residues. V lost 8 bases and J lost 2, with 13 bases in between. The germline gives CDR1 SGHTA, CDR2 FQGNSA. CDR3 in amino acids: CASERGSPGANVLTF. CDR3 coding DNA: TGTGCCAGCGAGAGAGGTTCACCTGGGGCCAACGTCCTGACTTTC.

V gene TRBV7-2 combines with J gene TRBJ2-7, with D perhaps TRBD2 (5 bases). This CDR3 spans 15 amino acids. V lost 1 base to trimming and J lost 5 bases, with 15 bases between them. Germline-derived CDR1 and CDR2 are SGHTA and FQGNSA. The CDR3: CASSLGQAHGNEQYF. The CDR3 DNA reads as TGTGCCAGCAGCTTAGGTCAGGCGCACGGGAACGAGCAGTACTTC.

The V and J genes are TRBV6-2 or TRBV6-3 and TRBJ2-4; 10 positions agree with TRBD1. This CDR3 has 14 residues. The ends lost 4 bases at V and 7 bases at J; junction bases unmatched: 4. Germline CDR1 reads MNHEY; CDR2 reads SVGEGT. The CDR3 spells CASSSRTGGNIQYF. The CDR3, as DNA: TGTGCCAGCAGTTCCCGGACAGGGGGGAACATTCAGTACTTC.

In its sample, this clone was seen once. The genes are TRBV5-8 and TRBJ1-2; tentative D call: TRBD1 (5 bases). The CDR3 is made up of 14 amino acids. Trimming pared 9 bases from V and 7 bases from J, leaving 22 bases between. Germline V gene lookup returns CDR1 SGHTS and CDR2 YDEGEE. CDR3 nucleotides: TGTGCCACCCCCTTCGTACAGGCTAGATTTGGCTACACCTTC. This encodes CATPFVQARFGYTF.

The chain recombines TRBV5-4 with TRBJ1-1; the D is unclear. The CDR3 loop spans 14 amino acids. Looked up from germline, CDR1 is SGHNT and CDR2 is YYREEE (reference sequence). V dropped 0 bases and J dropped 1 base, with 7 bases sitting between them. This CDR3 reads CASSLERANTEAFF. DNA for the CDR3: TGTGCCAGCAGCTTGGAGAGGGCGAACACTGAAGCTTTCTTT.

Details on this clone: Other DNA sequences in this specimen translate into the identical CDR3. The chain is built from TRBV7-2 and TRBJ1-3; D is unclear. CDR1 SGHTA and CDR2 FQGNSA come from the germline V gene. V shed 3 bases and J shed 2 bases, with 8 bases lying between them. The CDR3 has 14 amino acids. The CDR3: CASSFGRAGNTIYF. In nucleotides, the CDR3 is TGTGCCAGCAGCTTCGGGAGAGCTGGAAACACCATATATTTT.

In DNA, the CDR3 is TGCGCCAGCAGCTTGGCGGGGGGGCGGTCAGATACGCAGTATTTT. Protein sequence: CASSLAGGRSDTQYF. This chain joins TRBV5-1 and TRBJ2-3; 8 positions match TRBD2. In germline, CDR1 is SGHRS, CDR2 YFSETQ. V shed 0 bases, J shed 4 bases, and the junction held 4 bases outside the gene matches. This CDR3 region has 15 residues.

V is TRBV5-1 and J is TRBJ1-6, with TRBD1 matching over 8 bases. This CDR3 region has 14 residues. Per the germline V gene, CDR1 is SGHRS and CDR2 is YFSETQ. V dropped 4 bases and J dropped 9; count of bases not matched to a gene: 6. CDR3 DNA: TGCGCCAGCAGCCCTCAGGGGGCAAGTTCACCCCTCCACTTT. Its translation is CASSPQGASSPLHF.

V and J are TRBV10-2 and TRBJ2-1, with 12 bases fitting TRBD2. Trimming removed 8 bases from V and 2 bases from J; junction bases left unmatched: 4. Looked up from germline, CDR1 is WSHSY and CDR2 is SAAADI. This CDR3 comprises 15 residues. CDR3: CASGLAGRTYNEQFF. CDR3 in DNA: TGCGCCAGCGGACTAGCGGGACGAACCTACAATGAGCAGTTCTTC.

This clone was detected only once. V is TRBV24-1 and J is TRBJ1-2; 8 positions agree with TRBD1. V lost 5 bases to trimming and J lost 2 bases; unmatched junction nucleotides: 6. In germline, CDR1 is KGHDR, CDR2 SFDVKD. CDR3 length: 15 residues. The CDR3 coding sequence is TGTGCCACCAGTGCCGGACAGGGTACGAACTATGGCTACACCTTC. Its protein product is CATSAGQGTNYGYTF.

This chain connects TRBV18 to TRBJ2-7; tentative D call: TRBD1 (6 bases). The CDR3 is made up of 15 amino acids. Germline CDR1 reads KGHSH; CDR2 reads LQKENI. Trimming left V 3 bases short and J 2 bases short, with 14 bases between. This CDR3 is CASSPGQGSTYEQYF. The CDR3 DNA sequence: TGTGCCAGCTCACCTGGGCAGGGGAGCACCTACGAGCAGTACTTC.

The V and J genes are TRBV7-2 and TRBJ1-4, with 8 bases lining up with TRBD1. The CDR3 has 15 residues. Unmatched junction bases numbered 7, after V lost 2 bases and J lost 8 bases. Germline CDR1 SGHTA, CDR2 FQGNSA. In nucleotides, the CDR3 is TGTGCCAGCAGCTTAATGAGACAGGGGTTGGAAAAACTGTTTTTT. It specifies CASSLMRQGLEKLFF.

The DNA of the CDR3 is TGCGCCAGCAGCCCAAATCTAGCGGGGACCTCTGGGGCCAACGTCCTGACTTTC. Its protein is CASSPNLAGTSGANVLTF. The V call is TRBV5-1, the J call TRBJ2-6; 9 bases match TRBD2. Germline CDR1 SGHRS, CDR2 YFSETQ. Trimming at V came to 4 bases and at J to 0 bases, leaving 8 bases not matched to a gene. CDR3 size: 18 residues.

The genes are TRBV3-1 (or the pseudogene TRBV3-2) and TRBJ2-5; 7 bases align to TRBD2. Germline V CDR1 and CDR2: LGHDT, YNNKEL (reference sequence). V shed 4 bases, J shed 1 base, and the junction held 3 bases outside the gene matches. CDR3 length: 14 residues. CDR3 nucleotide sequence: TGTGCCAGCAGCCCACCGGGGGGCCAAGAGACCCAGTACTTC. This translates into CASSPPGGQETQYF.

The chain has TRBV7-8 and TRBJ1-2; D ambiguous. The length of the CDR3 is 14 residues. V shed 3 bases and J shed 0 bases, with 8 bases lying between them. Germline loops: CDR1 SGHVS, CDR2 FQNEAQ. The CDR3, as DNA: TGTGCCAGCAGCTTGGCGGTAGCTAACTATGGCTACACCTTC. Protein sequence: CASSLAVANYGYTF.

This chain links TRBV10-3 with TRBJ2-2; 8 bases fit TRBD1. The germline V gene encodes CDR1 ENHRY and CDR2 SYGVKD. V dropped 8 bases and J dropped 3; count of bases not matched to a gene: 5. The CDR3 is 14 residues long. The CDR3 region is CAIRQGQDTGELFF. DNA for the CDR3: TGTGCCATCCGGCAGGGACAGGACACCGGGGAGCTGTTTTTT.

Worth noting for this clone: Other DNA sequences of this sample code for an identical CDR3. The V call is TRBV29-1, the J call TRBJ2-7, with D maybe TRBD1 (6 bases). Trimming removed 2 bases from V and 0 bases from J, with 8 bases in between. CDR3 length equals 13 residues. Germline values: CDR1 SQVTM, CDR2 ANQGSEA. The CDR3 DNA reads as TGCAGCGTTGAAACAGGGTCCTCCTACGAGCAGTACTTC. This codes for CSVETGSSYEQYF.

The chain links TRBV2 to TRBJ1-1; D is perhaps TRBD1 (5 bases). The CDR3 has 16 amino acids. Germline assignment: CDR1 SNHLY and CDR2 FYNNEI. Trimming shortened V by 6 bases and J by 3 bases, and 20 bases separated the two germline ends. The CDR3 sequence is CASRSRDWAGHTEAFF. CDR3 nucleotides: TGTGCCAGCAGGTCCCGGGACTGGGCGGGTCACACTGAAGCTTTCTTT.

J is TRBJ2-1 and V is TRBV19, with D possibly being TRBD2 (5 bases). The ends were cut back, 7 bases at V and 8 bases at J, with 15 bases in the middle. From germline, CDR1 is LNHDA and CDR2 SQIVND (reference sequence). This CDR3 spans 13 amino acids. DNA for the CDR3: TGTGCCAGTATGATGCTAGTCGGGGATGAGCAGTTCTTC. This encodes CASMMLVGDEQFF. Combining the CDR3 with reference TRBV19 and TRBJ2-1 gives the whole variable domain DGGITQSPKYLFRKEGQNVTLSCEQNLNHDAMYWYRQDPGQGLRLIYYSQIVNDFQKGDIAEGYSVSREKKESFPLTVTSAQKNPTAFYLCASMMLVGDEQFFGPGTRLTVL.

The rearrangement uses TRBV19 and TRBJ1-6; D is possibly TRBD1 (5 bases). V lost 2 bases and J 7 bases, leaving 12 bases between the germline ends. Germline V CDR1 and CDR2: LNHDA, SQIVND (reference sequence). The CDR3 consists of 15 residues. Here the CDR3 reads CASSIQGSENSPLHF. DNA for the CDR3: TGTGCCAGTAGTATACAGGGTTCGGAAAATTCACCCCTCCACTTT.

The V gene is TRBV4-3, the J gene TRBJ2-1; D might be TRBD1 (5 bases). This CDR3 is built from 15 residues. V was cut by 0 bases and J by 10 bases, with 16 bases left in between. Germline V CDR1 and CDR2: LGHNA, YSLEER. Here the CDR3 DNA reads TGCGCCAGCAGCCAAGATTGGCAGGGTCCGAAGGAGCAGTTCTTC. This encodes CASSQDWQGPKEQFF.

V and J are TRBV27 and TRBJ1-1; D unclear. The CDR3 sequence is 15 residues long. Germline V gives CDR1 MNHEY, CDR2 SMNVEV (reference sequence). V dropped 3 bases and J dropped 0 bases, with 11 bases sitting between them. CDR3 sequence: CASSFLAGMNTEAFF. DNA for the CDR3: TGTGCCAGCAGTTTCCTCGCAGGCATGAACACTGAAGCTTTCTTT.

CDR3 region: CASSQTRYEQYF. In DNA, the CDR3 is TGTGCCAGCAGCCAAACCCGGTACGAGCAGTACTTC. This rearrangement joins TRBV3-1 (or the pseudogene TRBV3-2) to TRBJ2-7; unclear D gene. Germline CDR1 and CDR2: LGHDT and YNNKEL (reference sequence). This CDR3 region has 12 residues. V lost 2 bases, J lost 4 bases, and 6 bases lay in between.

This clone was counted between two and nine times. V usage is TRBV5-1 and J usage is TRBJ1-1; D gene ambiguous. This CDR3 has 15 residues. Trimming removed 4 bases at V and 7 bases at J, with 20 bases between. CDR1 and CDR2 (germline): SGHRS, YFSETQ. Here the CDR3 DNA reads TGCGCCAGCAGCCTTTTGGCGGGTCAAGGAATTGAAGCTTTCTTT. Residues: CASSLLAGQGIEAFF.

V is TRBV19 and J is TRBJ1-5, with 8 nucleotides matching TRBD1. This CDR3 region has 14 residues. The J segment lost 3 bases and the V segment lost 8 bases, leaving 6 bases of the junction unmatched. Germline CDR1 and CDR2: LNHDA and SQIVND (reference sequence). In DNA, the CDR3 is TGTGCCAGTGTCACAGGGGGTTCCAATCAGCCCCAGCATTTT. Amino acid sequence: CASVTGGSNQPQHF.

In this sample, this clone turned up once. The chain has TRBV11-2 and TRBJ2-5; 10 nucleotides agree with TRBD2. The CDR3 extends over 16 amino acids. V lost 1 base and J lost 4; bases outside the gene matches: 6. Per germline, CDR1 SGHAT and CDR2 FQNNGV. The chain's CDR3 is CASSLARLAGVETQYF. The CDR3 DNA reads TGTGCCAGCAGCTTAGCTCGCCTAGCGGGAGTAGAGACCCAGTACTTC.

The table lists this clone with a count of one. This sequence joins TRBV11-2 and TRBJ1-1; D gene ambiguous. From germline, CDR1 is SGHAT and CDR2 FQNNGV. This CDR3 has 14 residues. Trimming stripped 3 bases from V and 1 base from J, with 9 bases between. Here the CDR3 reads CASSFSSENTEAFF. DNA for the CDR3: TGTGCCAGCAGCTTTTCGTCAGAGAACACTGAAGCTTTCTTT.

The gene calls are TRBV5-1 and TRBJ2-5, with D hard to call. V lost 1 base and J 2 bases, leaving 9 bases between the germline ends. Germline V gene sequence: CDR1 SGHRS, CDR2 YFSETQ. CDR3 length: 14 amino acids. In nucleotides, the CDR3 is TGCGCCAGCAGCTTGTTCTCCGTTCAAGAGACCCAGTACTTC. This sequence encodes CASSLFSVQETQYF.

This chain uses TRBV19 with TRBJ1-2; a weak D match, TRBD1 (6 bases). V was shortened by 11 bases and J by 5 bases, with 24 bases between the two germline ends. Germline lookup yields CDR1 LNHDA and CDR2 SQIVND (reference sequence). The CDR3 loop spans 15 amino acids. The CDR3 DNA sequence: TGTGCCGGCTGGCGTAACTCACAGGGACCTTATGGCTACACCTTC. This encodes CAGWRNSQGPYGYTF.

V and J are TRBV4-3 and TRBJ2-7, with D possibly TRBD2 on 6 matching bases. The CDR3 has 15 residues. The V end lost 5 bases, the J end lost 3 bases, and 17 bases lay between the germline ends. Germline values: CDR1 LGHNA, CDR2 YSLEER. The chain's CDR3 is CASSASATPGYEQYF. The CDR3 coding sequence is TGCGCCAGCAGCGCTAGCGCTACACCAGGCTACGAGCAGTACTTC.